Shown below are 3 T cell receptor beta chains from a single sample sequenced in a study of T cell clonality in common variable immunodeficiency. Method: immunoSEQ multiplex PCR; TCRdb's copy keeps in-frame clones and lacks some. This repertoire lists under 30,000 clones without singletons; 13% sits in the top ten. Sequenced: peripheral blood mononuclear cells. The receptors come from a person between 18 and 75 years old in good health.

Turning to this clone: The CDR3 goes on 3 residues after the read ends, and that part is filled in from the germline J gene. V and J are TRBV2 and TRBJ1-5, with unresolved D. Germline-derived CDR1 and CDR2 are SNHLY and FYNNEI. Between the trimmed V and J ends, which lost 3 bases and 6 bases, there was a span of 6 bases. CDR3 size: 12 residues. This CDR3 reads CASSDEAQPQHF. CDR3 bases read: TGTGCCAGCAGTGACGAGGCTCAGCCC.

Points on this clone: The observed sequence ends 3 residues before the CDR3 terminus, with the missing tail filled in from the germline J gene. The genes are TRBV23-1 and TRBJ2-2, with 11 bases matching TRBD1. TRBV23-1 counts as an open reading frame of uncertain function. V shed 5 bases and J 5 bases; nucleotides not matched to a gene: 10. The CDR3 runs to 17 residues. CDR3 sequence: CASSLGRGTGGTGELFF. CDR3 bases read: TGCGCCAGCAGTTTGGGCCGTGGGACAGGGGGTACCGGGGAG.

This clone was seen many times. The DNA ends 3 residues before the CDR3 does, and the rest of the CDR3 is filled in from the germline J gene. The chain uses TRBV20-1 and TRBJ2-3, with unresolved D. Germline loops: CDR1 DFQATT, CDR2 SNEGSKA (reference sequence). The CDR3 length is 13 residues. Trimming pared 1 base from V and 0 bases from J, leaving 5 bases between. CDR3 DNA (partial): TGCAGTGCTAGAGGGGCTAGCACAGATACG. Its translation: CSARGASTDT. The whole CDR3 region reads CSARGASTDTQYF.